In this sample, the clone carrying this T cell receptor (beta chain) turned up many times. What it binds is unknown. The CDR3 contains 14 residues. Unmatched junction bases numbered 11, after V lost 6 bases and J lost 4 bases. In germline, CDR1 is SQVTM, CDR2 ANQGSEA. The sample originates from a study of read filtering for tumor transcriptome and immune sequencing. Study background: The cohort had approximately 16 men and approximately 13 women aged about 47 to 80, mean about 70 years. Overall study results and limits: Approximately 80% of IR-seq clonotypes had one read, totaling about 4% of reads; RNA-seq: approximately 75% and 45%. The CD138-negative fraction was mixed bone marrow immune cells, not pure T cells.

The library was built from about 0.4 ug RNA with molecular barcoded adaptors for alpha/delta and beta/gamma chains. TCRdb ran MiXCR on the reads and lists one entry per CDR3 protein. Seen here are about 130,000 distinct CDR3 sequences, 10% to 15% observed once, and the top ten hold approximately 10%. Sequencing was carried out using a population of CD138-negative cells sorted from bone marrow. The V gene is TRBV29-1, the J gene TRBJ2-5, with 7 positions matching TRBD2. The source of this sequence is a donor at least 40 years old with multiple myeloma. This CDR3 is CSVGVLGGSETQYF. Here the CDR3 DNA reads TGCAGCGTGGGGGTCTTGGGAGGGTCAGAGACCCAGTACTTC.